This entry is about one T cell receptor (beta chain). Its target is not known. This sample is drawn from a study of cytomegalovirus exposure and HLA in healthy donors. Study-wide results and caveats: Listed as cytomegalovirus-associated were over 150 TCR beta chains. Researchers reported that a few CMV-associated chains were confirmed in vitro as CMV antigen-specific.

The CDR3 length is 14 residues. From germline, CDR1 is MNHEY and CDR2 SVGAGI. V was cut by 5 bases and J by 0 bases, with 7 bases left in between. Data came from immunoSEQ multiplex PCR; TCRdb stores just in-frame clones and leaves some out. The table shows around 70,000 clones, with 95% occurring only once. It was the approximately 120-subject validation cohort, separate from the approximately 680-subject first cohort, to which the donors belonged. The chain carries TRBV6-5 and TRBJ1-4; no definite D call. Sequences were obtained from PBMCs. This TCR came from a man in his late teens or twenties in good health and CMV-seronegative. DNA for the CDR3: TGTGCCAGCAGTATATTTGCAACTAATGAAAAACTGTTTTTT. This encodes CASSIFATNEKLFF.